This TCR beta chain was retrieved from a study of T cell repertoires in cytomegalovirus infection. Trimming left V 0 bases short and J 2 bases short, with 6 bases between. Germline V lookup: CDR1 MNHEY, CDR2 SMNVEV (reference sequence). The CDR3 has 14 amino acids. This clonotype was seen more than once but under ten times. Its antigen is unidentified. TCRdb reanalysed the reads using MiXCR and keeps one entry per CDR3 protein. Among approximately 350,000 distinct CDR3 sequences listed, approximately 35% were seen once. The TCR comes from a human donor in good health (CMV status not recorded). Some clones in this sample may be carry-over from other donors' samples. Sequencing was performed on cultured PBMCs, taken from culture after CMV antigen stimulation. The chain is built from TRBV27 and TRBJ2-3; no clear D. DNA for the CDR3: TGTGCCAGCAGTTTATCCCACCCCACAGATACGCAGTATTTT. It specifies CASSLSHPTDTQYF.